Listed below are T cell receptor beta chains from one sample, sequenced in a study of response to subunit inactivated influenza vaccine. Using its own MiXCR run on the RT-PCR reads, TCRdb lists one record per CDR3 protein. The sample consists of about 780,000 distinct CDR3 sequences, about 18% of them appearing once. Source: PBMCs from blood, taken 4 to 6 days after vaccination. These receptor sequences come from a man aged 45 to 65 who received an inactivated influenza vaccine. Both conserved end residues are trimmed from each CDR3.

length	J	V	CDR3
11	TRBJ1-1	TRBV10-3	AIKGTPNTEAF
14	TRBJ1-1	TRBV6-1	ASSSGTGVLGTEAF
15	TRBJ2-2	TRBV4-2	ASSQEEALSNTGELF
13	TRBJ2-3	TRBV20-1	SARTARGSTDTQY
12	TRBJ2-5	TRBV7-8	ASSVRLAGETQY
12	TRBJ2-1	TRBV7-9	ASSAVPGSDEQF
11	TRBJ2-7	TRBV25-1	ARMWTGTYEQY
16	TRBJ2-3	TRBV11-2	ASSRRRGTGLIGDTQY
11	TRBJ2-7	TRBV20-1	SAPGDQSYEQY
11	TRBJ1-3	TRBV7-2	ASQQGTGNTIY
11	TRBJ1-1	TRBV6-2/TRBV6-3	ASSYPSQTEAF
14	TRBJ2-3	TRBV7-6	ASSPRWAPGTDTQY
13	TRBJ1-5	TRBV4-1	ASSLWWDTNQPQH
13	TRBJ2-1	TRBV20-1	SAPDRTSPRNEQF
11	TRBJ2-3	TRBV20-1	SATGLLKDTQY
12	TRBJ2-1	TRBV12-5	ASAGTSGGARQF
12	TRBJ1-5	TRBV12-3/TRBV12-4	ASSSTGGWQPQH
15	TRBJ2-7	TRBV4-3	ASSQDVLGTKSHEQY
13	TRBJ2-3	TRBV12-3/TRBV12-4	ASSLGAASTDTQY
13	TRBJ1-4	TRBV9	ASSTGTAANEKLF